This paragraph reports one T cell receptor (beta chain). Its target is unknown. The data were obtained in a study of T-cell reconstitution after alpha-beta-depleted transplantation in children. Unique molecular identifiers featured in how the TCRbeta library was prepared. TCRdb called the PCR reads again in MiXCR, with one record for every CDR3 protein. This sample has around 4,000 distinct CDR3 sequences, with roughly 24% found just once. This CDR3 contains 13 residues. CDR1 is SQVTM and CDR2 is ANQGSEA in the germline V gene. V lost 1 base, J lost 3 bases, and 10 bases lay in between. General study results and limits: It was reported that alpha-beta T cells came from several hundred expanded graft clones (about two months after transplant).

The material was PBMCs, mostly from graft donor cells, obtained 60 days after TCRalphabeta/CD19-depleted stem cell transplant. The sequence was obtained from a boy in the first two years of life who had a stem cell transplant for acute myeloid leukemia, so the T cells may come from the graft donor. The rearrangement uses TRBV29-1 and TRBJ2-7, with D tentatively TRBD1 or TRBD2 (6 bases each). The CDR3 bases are TGCAGCGTTGAAGGCGGGACATTCTACGAGCAGTACTTC. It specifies CSVEGGTFYEQYF.